The rows below give T cell receptor beta chains drawn from one sample of a study of shared clonotypes between healthy human individuals. Measured with immunoSEQ multiplex PCR; TCRdb has only the in-frame clones, and not every one. The sample lists 750,000 to 1,000,000 clones, 80% to 95% occurring once. The specimen sequenced was naive CD8+ T cells sorted from blood. These receptors all come from a man younger than 45 in good health. CDR3s include the opening cysteine and the closing phenylalanine or tryptophan. Each record gives: clone size, V gene, D gene, CDR3 length, J gene, CDR3 DNA, CDR3 protein. A D gene is named only where the DNA matches it firmly. Size values are once, few and many counts, or a class for expanded clones, and some rows have none.

.	TRBV12-5	.	13	TRBJ1-3	TGTGCTAGTGGTTTGGGGGCTGGAAACACCATATATTTT	CASGLGAGNTIYF
.	TRBV4-1	.	14	TRBJ2-5	TGCGCCAGCAGCTTCGGACAGCGGCAAGAGACCCAGTACTTC	CASSFGQRQETQYF
.	TRBV7-8	.	17	TRBJ2-7	TGTGCCAGCAGCTTAATAATAGGGGACAAGAAAGCCTACGAGCAGTACTTC	CASSLIIGDKKAYEQYF
.	TRBV6-1	.	15	TRBJ2-1	TGTGCCAGCAGTGCCCTTAGCGGGACAGACAATGAGCAGTTCTTC	CASSALSGTDNEQFF
.	TRBV29-1	.	16	TRBJ2-2	TGCAGCGTAGGCCCTGAGAGGGGTTGGAACACCGGGGAGCTGTTTTTT	CSVGPERGWNTGELFF
.	TRBV6-1	.	10	TRBJ2-7	TGTGCCAGCGCCGTCTACGAGCAGTACTTC	CASAVYEQYF
.	TRBV7-9	TRBD1	16	TRBJ1-2	TGTGCCAGCAGCTTAGGATCGGGACAGGGGGCTTCAGGCTACACCTTC	CASSLGSGQGASGYTF
.	TRBV2	TRBD1	15	TRBJ2-7	TGTGCCAGCAGTGAAGCGCCAGGGGGCCCCTACGAGCAGTACTTC	CASSEAPGGPYEQYF
.	TRBV10-2	TRBD1	15	TRBJ2-1	TGCGCCAGCAGTGAACCGGGACAGAACTACAATGAGCAGTTCTTC	CASSEPGQNYNEQFF
.	TRBV2	.	13	TRBJ2-5	TGTGCCTCCAGCAGGGCTAGTTGGGAGACCCAGTACTTC	CASSRASWETQYF
.	TRBV27	TRBD1	14	TRBJ1-4	TGTGCCAGCGCCGCCGGGACAGCAAATGAAAAACTGTTTTTT	CASAAGTANEKLFF
once	TRBV15	.	18	TRBJ2-5	TGTGCCACCAGCGCACACGGGCGGGACAAATTTCTCGGAGAGACCCAGTACTTC	CATSAHGRDKFLGETQYF
.	TRBV13	.	16	TRBJ2-1	TGTGCCAGCAGCTCGACCAAGGGGCGGGAACCCGATGAGCAGTTCTTC	CASSSTKGREPDEQFF
.	TRBV6-1	.	13	TRBJ1-1	TGTGCCAGCAGGAGCGTATTGAACACTGAAGCTTTCTTT	CASRSVLNTEAFF
.	TRBV5-1	.	13	TRBJ2-7	TGCGCCAGCAGCTTCGGCATATCCTACGAGCAGTACTTC	CASSFGISYEQYF
.	TRBV9	TRBD2	14	TRBJ2-7	TGTGCCAGCAGCTCTGGGACTAGCTCCTACGAGCAGTACTTC	CASSSGTSSYEQYF
.	TRBV27	TRBD2	16	TRBJ2-1	TGTGCCAGCAGTATGTTCTCCGGGACTAGCGGGCTTGAGCAGTTCTTC	CASSMFSGTSGLEQFF
.	TRBV27	TRBD1	19	TRBJ2-5	TGTGCCAGCAGTTTATTTGGCCCGGGACAGGGTGGTTGGCAAGAGACCCAGTACTTC	CASSLFGPGQGGWQETQYF
.	TRBV5-4	.	13	TRBJ2-2	TGTGCCAGCAGCTTGGCCAGTACCGGGGAGCTGTTTTTT	CASSLASTGELFF
.	TRBV7-2	.	14	TRBJ2-5	TGTGCCAGCAGCTTAGACCAGCAGGCGGAGACCCAGTACTTC	CASSLDQQAETQYF
.	TRBV19	.	12	TRBJ1-2	TGTGCCACCGGCCGGTGGTACTATGGCTACACCTTC	CATGRWYYGYTF
once	TRBV7-9	TRBD2	15	TRBJ2-1	TGTGCCAGCAGCGTGGGACTAGCGGGCGTGTATGAGCAGTTCTTC	CASSVGLAGVYEQFF
.	TRBV5-1	TRBD2	16	TRBJ2-1	TGCGCCAGCAGCTTGGCCGTAGCGGGAGGGTTAAATGAGCAGTTCTTC	CASSLAVAGGLNEQFF
.	TRBV10-2	.	15	TRBJ2-7	TGCGCCAGCAGGAAGTTAGCGGCTAGCTCCTACGAGCAGTACTTC	CASRKLAASSYEQYF
.	TRBV27	.	14	TRBJ1-5	TGTGCCAGCAGTTTAGCAGGGCCAAGTCAGCCCCAGCATTTT	CASSLAGPSQPQHF
.	TRBV4-1	TRBD2	16	TRBJ2-1	TGCGCCAGCAGCCACCTTCTAGCGGGAGGGCCAGGGGAGCAGTTCTTC	CASSHLLAGGPGEQFF
.	TRBV15	.	13	TRBJ2-5	TGTGCCACCAGAGTTCAGGGGGGAGAGACCCAGTACTTC	CATRVQGGETQYF
once	TRBV28	.	14	TRBJ1-2	TGTGCCAGCAGTCGGGTGGCTACTAACTATGGCTACACCTTC	CASSRVATNYGYTF
.	TRBV27	TRBD2	18	TRBJ2-3	TGTGCCAGCAGTTTTAGACTAGCGGAGGGGGTGGGCACAGATACGCAGTATTTT	CASSFRLAEGVGTDTQYF
.	TRBV7-9	.	13	TRBJ2-1	TGTGCCAGCAGCCCCTCTATGGGATGGGAGCAGTTCTTC	CASSPSMGWEQFF
.	TRBV7-8	TRBD1	16	TRBJ1-1	TGTGCCAGCAGTCCCCCAGGGACAGGGGGAAACACTGAAGCTTTCTTT	CASSPPGTGGNTEAFF
.	TRBV7-9	.	12	TRBJ1-2	TGTGCCAGCAGCCCACCGGACTATGGCTACACCTTC	CASSPPDYGYTF
.	TRBV15	.	12	TRBJ1-1	TGTGCCACCAGCAGAGGGACTGAGGAAGCTTTCTTT	CATSRGTEEAFF
.	TRBV6-5	TRBD1	14	TRBJ1-2	TGTGCCAGCAGTTCACAGGGGACTACCTATGGCTACACCTTC	CASSSQGTTYGYTF
.	TRBV29-1	.	15	TRBJ1-1	TGCAGCGTTGAAACCAAGGCCGTGGCCCCATCCGAAGCTTTCTTT	CSVETKAVAPSEAFF
.	TRBV25-1	TRBD1	15	TRBJ2-5	TGTGCCAGCAGCGCCCACGGGACAGCACAAGAGACCCAGTACTTC	CASSAHGTAQETQYF
.	TRBV9	TRBD2	13	TRBJ2-7	TGTGCCAGCAGCACCAGCGGGGGGTACGAGCAGTACTTC	CASSTSGGYEQYF